The text below deals with one T cell receptor beta chain. The target antigen is unknown. The data belong to a study of tumor and adjacent non-tumor tissue in lung cancer. As for the study in general: Histology: 12 adenocarcinoma, a couple of squamous cell carcinoma, 1 small cell lung cancer. Patients were aged about 30 to 80, ten or so men and about five women, stage I to III. About 4.2 million productive TCRbeta reads were obtained per sample on average. Study-level results: Normal lung showed higher cumulative top 100 clone frequency than tumor.

RNA was extracted from bulk tissue without any cell sorting. V trimming: 1 base; J trimming: 0 bases; junction bases outside the gene matches: 11. The CDR3 has 18 residues. Per germline, CDR1 SGHRS and CDR2 YFSETQ. A modified ARM-PCR protocol with three rounds of nested PCR amplified TCRbeta. TCRdb passed the multiplex PCR reads through MiXCR, listing each CDR3 protein once. The data show roughly 220,000 distinct CDR3 sequences, less than 80% seen once. The chain is built from TRBV5-1 and TRBJ1-1, with 8 bases aligning to TRBD1. The source material was lung tumor tissue. The sequence was obtained from a man in his 60s with non-small cell lung cancer. The CDR3 region has the DNA TGCGCCAGCAGCTTGAGGGGAGGGACAGGAGTAATGAACACTGAAGCTTTCTTT. Amino acid sequence: CASSLRGGTGVMNTEAFF.